The text below deals with one T cell receptor beta chain. This CDR3 has 13 residues. The germline V gene encodes CDR1 MRHNA and CDR2 SNTAGT. Trimming left V 6 bases short and J 8 bases short, with 14 bases between. The source of the sample is a study of blood T cell repertoires in COVID-19. Turning to the study itself: Sites in the United States, Italy and Spain provided acute and convalescent COVID-19 samples. PBMCs, B-cell-depleted T cells, or T cells provided the cDNA or gDNA that made up the material.

Original handling: Reference gene primers were amplified, and this amplification served to estimate nucleated cell counts. Repertoires were generated with immunoSEQ multiplex PCR, while TCRdb's copy carries only in-frame clones and drops some. That table gives V, J and clone size, and the DNA gave D and trimming. The sample yields around 700,000 clones, about 90% seen once. The clonotype originates from a woman aged 18-35 years with acute or convalescent COVID-19. This rearrangement joins TRBV6-4 to TRBJ2-1; maybe TRBD2 (5 bases). Sequenced: peripheral blood. The CDR3 nucleotides are TGTGCCAGCAGCGAAAAGGACGGGGATGAGCAGTTCTTC. Amino acid sequence: CASSEKDGDEQFF.